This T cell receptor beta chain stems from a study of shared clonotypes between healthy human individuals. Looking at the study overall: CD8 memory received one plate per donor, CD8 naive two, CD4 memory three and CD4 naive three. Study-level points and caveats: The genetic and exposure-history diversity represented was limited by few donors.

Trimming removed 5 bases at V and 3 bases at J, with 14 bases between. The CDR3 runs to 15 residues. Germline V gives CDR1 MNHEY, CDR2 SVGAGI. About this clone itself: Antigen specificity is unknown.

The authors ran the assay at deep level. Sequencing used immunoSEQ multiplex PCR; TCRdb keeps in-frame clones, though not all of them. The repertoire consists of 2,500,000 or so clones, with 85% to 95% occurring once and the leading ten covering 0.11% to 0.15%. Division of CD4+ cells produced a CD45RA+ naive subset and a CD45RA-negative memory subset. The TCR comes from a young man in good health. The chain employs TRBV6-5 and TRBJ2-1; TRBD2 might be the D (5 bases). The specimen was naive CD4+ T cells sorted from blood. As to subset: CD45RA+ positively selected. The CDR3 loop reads CASSPSGLFYNEQFF. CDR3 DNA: TGTGCCAGCAGTCCGAGCGGACTCTTCTACAATGAGCAGTTCTTC.